The entry below gives a single T cell receptor (beta chain) sequence along with its context. CDR1 and CDR2 from the germline V gene are SGHTA and FQGTGA. V was pared by 3 bases and J by 8 bases, with 8 bases between. The CDR3 is made up of 13 amino acids. Sequenced by immunoSEQ multiplex PCR; TCRdb stores in-frame clones only, minus some. The sample contains 40,000 to 60,000 clones, approximately 78% of which appear only once. The sample is drawn from a study of radiotherapy plus CTLA-4 blockade in lung cancer. Material: peripheral blood, obtained from a patient treated with radiotherapy plus ipilimumab. The V gene is TRBV7-3, the J gene TRBJ1-6, with D uncertain. This receptor was identified in a human donor with non-small cell lung cancer who had stable disease on radiotherapy plus ipilimumab. The CDR3 DNA sequence: TGTGCCAGCAGCTTGACGGCGGATTCACCCCTCCACTTT. It yields the protein CASSLTADSPLHF.